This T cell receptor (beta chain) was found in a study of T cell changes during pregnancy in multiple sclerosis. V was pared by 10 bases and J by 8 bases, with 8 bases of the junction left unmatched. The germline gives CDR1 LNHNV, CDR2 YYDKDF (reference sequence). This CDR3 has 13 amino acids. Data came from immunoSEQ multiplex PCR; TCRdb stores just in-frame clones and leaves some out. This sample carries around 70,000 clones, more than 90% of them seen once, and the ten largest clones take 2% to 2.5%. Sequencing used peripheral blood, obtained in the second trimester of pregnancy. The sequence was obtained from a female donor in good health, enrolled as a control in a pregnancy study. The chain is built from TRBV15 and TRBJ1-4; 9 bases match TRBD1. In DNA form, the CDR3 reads TGTGCCATCCCGGGACAGGGAGACGAAAAACTGTTTTTT. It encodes CAIPGQGDEKLFF.